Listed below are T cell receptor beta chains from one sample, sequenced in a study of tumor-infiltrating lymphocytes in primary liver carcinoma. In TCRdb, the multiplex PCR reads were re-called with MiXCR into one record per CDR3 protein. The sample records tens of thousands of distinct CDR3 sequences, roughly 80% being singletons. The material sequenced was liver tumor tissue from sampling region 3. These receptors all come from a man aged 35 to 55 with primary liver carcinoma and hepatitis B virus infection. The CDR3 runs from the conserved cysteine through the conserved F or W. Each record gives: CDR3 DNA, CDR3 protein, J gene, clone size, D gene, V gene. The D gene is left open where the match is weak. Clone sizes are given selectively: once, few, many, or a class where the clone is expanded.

TGTGCCAGCAGTTATAGCGGGGTCTACAATGAGCAATTCTTC | CASSYSGVYNEQFF | TRBJ2-1 | - | TRBD2 | TRBV6-6
TGTGCCAGCAGCTTAGTAAGTAATACTGAAGCTTTCTTT | CASSLVSNTEAFF | TRBJ1-1 | - | - | TRBV11-2
TGTGCCAGCAGCTTGGGACCTAATGAAAAACTGTTTTTT | CASSLGPNEKLFF | TRBJ1-4 | many | - | TRBV5-4
TGTGCCAACAGCCCTTCTACCGGGACTTTCACAGATACGCAGTATTTT | CANSPSTGTFTDTQYF | TRBJ2-3 | - | - | TRBV5-4
TGTGCCATCTGTGACTGCTACACGAACACTGAAGCTTTCTTT | CAICDCYTNTEAFF | TRBJ1-1 | few | - | TRBV10-3
TGCGCCAGCAGCAGGAGGCCGGGACAGGGAGTCACAGATACGCAGTATTTT | CASSRRPGQGVTDTQYF | TRBJ2-3 | many | TRBD1 | TRBV5-1
TGTGCCCGCAGCAATACTCCAGGAGGAACAAAAGAAAAACTGTTTTTT | CARSNTPGGTKEKLFF | TRBJ1-4 | - | - | TRBV11-2
TGCAGCCTTGCTACTAGCGGGACCGAAGCCGAGGAGTACTTC | CSLATSGTEAEEYF | TRBJ2-7 | - | TRBD2 | TRBV29-1
TGTGCCAGTTCAAAGGGCAGGCTTGGCTACGAGCAGTACTTC | CASSKGRLGYEQYF | TRBJ2-7 | - | - | TRBV19
TGCGCCAGCAACCAGCACCTACAGGGGGCGGATTCACCCCTCTACTTT | CASNQHLQGADSPLYF | TRBJ1-6 | - | TRBD1 | TRBV4-1
TGTATCAGTAGCTTCATACAGGGGGCCATACATAACGAGCAGTACTTC | CISSFIQGAIHNEQYF | TRBJ2-7 | - | TRBD1 | TRBV11-2
TGCGCCAGCAGCCAAGACGGGACTGACTCCTACGAGCAGTACTTC | CASSQDGTDSYEQYF | TRBJ2-7 | medium-sized | - | TRBV4-1
TGTGCCAGCAGCTCACAGGGGGCGCCCAATGAGCAGTTCTTC | CASSSQGAPNEQFF | TRBJ2-1 | many | TRBD1 | TRBV5-4
TGTGCCAGCAGCTTGTTGGCGGGTCGTCTCTACGAGCTGTACTTC | CASSLLAGRLYELYF | TRBJ2-7 | - | - | TRBV5-1
TGTACCAGCACTGGATCCCTCAACTACAATAAGCAGTTCTTC | CTSTGSLNYNKQFF | TRBJ2-1 | - | - | TRBV6-1
TGTGCCATCAGTGATACCGGGACAGGTGACTCTGGGGCCAAAGTCCTGACTTTC | CAISDTGTGDSGAKVLTF | TRBJ2-6 | - | TRBD1 | TRBV24-1
TGTGCCAGCAGCTTTACTGAAAACACTGAAGCTCTCTTC | CASSFTENTEALF | TRBJ1-1 | - | - | TRBV11-2
TGTGCCATCAATGGAAGACAGGGGTATGGCTATACCTTC | CAINGRQGYGYTF | TRBJ1-2 | - | TRBD1 | TRBV10-3
TGTGCCAGCAGTTACTCAGGGAAACCTACCTGCGAGCAGTACTTC | CASSYSGKPTCEQYF | TRBJ2-7 | - | - | TRBV6-6
TGTGACAACAGACCTGGACAGGGTTCCTACAATGAGCTGTTCTTC | CDNRPGQGSYNELFF | TRBJ2-1 | - | TRBD1 | TRBV5-5
TGTGCTAGTGATTTGGGTAAGGGCCGAGCTTCCTTT | CASDLGKGRASF | TRBJ1-1 | - | - | TRBV12-5
TGTGCCAGCAGCCAAGAGTGCGGACAGGGTTTTCGGACTGGAGCTTTCTTT | CASSQECGQGFRTGAFF | TRBJ1-1 | - | TRBD1 | TRBV4-2
TGTGCCAGCAGTCGGAGAGCGGGGGAGCAGTTTTTC | CASSRRAGEQFF | TRBJ2-1 | few | TRBD2 | TRBV6-5
TGTGCCATCACCAAACAATCGGGACTAGCTGGAGGGTTCTCCTACGACCAGTACTTC | CAITKQSGLAGGFSYDQYF | TRBJ2-7 | - | TRBD2 | TRBV10-3
TGCGCCAGCATATCAGAGGGAAGGGAGCAGTACTTC | CASISEGREQYF | TRBJ2-7 | many | - | TRBV5-1
TGTGCCAGCAGCTTGGCCACAGCGGGAGGTAATGAGCAGTTCTTC | CASSLATAGGNEQFF | TRBJ2-1 | - | TRBD2 | TRBV5-1
TGTGCCAGCAATGCAACGTACACCGGGGAGCTGTTTTTT | CASNATYTGELFF | TRBJ2-2 | few | - | TRBV6-6
TGTGCCAGCAGTGAATGTGTCTATGGCTACACCTTC | CASSECVYGYTF | TRBJ1-2 | - | - | TRBV6-1
TGTGCCAGCAGCGGTGGAGCGGGCGGTATCGGGCAGTACTTC | CASSGGAGGIGQYF | TRBJ2-7 | medium-sized | - | TRBV6-6
TGTGCCAGCATCTTAGTAGCGAGAGGGCCATACGAGCAGTACTTC | CASILVARGPYEQYF | TRBJ2-7 | - | - | TRBV11-2
TGTGCCAGCAGCCACGCCGGGACTAGCGTTCCTTACTTC | CASSHAGTSVPYF | TRBJ2-5 | - | TRBD2 | TRBV14
TGCGCCAGCAGCCGGAGACCTGGTTTCAGTGGGCAGTTCTTC | CASSRRPGFSGQFF | TRBJ2-1 | - | - | TRBV5-1
TGTGCCAGCAGACGAGGGACAGGGTCCACTGAAACTTTCTTT | CASRRGTGSTETFF | TRBJ1-1 | - | TRBD1 | TRBV6-2/TRBV6-3
TGCGCCAGCAGCCACCACCTACAGGGAACGGATTCACCCCTCCAATTT | CASSHHLQGTDSPLQF | TRBJ1-6 | - | - | TRBV4-1
TGTGCCAGCAGTATGGGGGCGGGGGGGCCCTACGAGCAGTACTTC | CASSMGAGGPYEQYF | TRBJ2-7 | - | TRBD2 | TRBV12-3/TRBV12-4
TGTGCCAGCAGTTCCGGACGGGCTACGGCTAGTGAAAAACTGTTTTTT | CASSSGRATASEKLFF | TRBJ1-4 | - | - | TRBV7-9
TGTGCCAGCAGCTTAGAACTTTACATCGATACGGAGTTTTTT | CASSLELYIDTEFF | TRBJ2-3 | - | - | TRBV11-2